This T cell receptor (beta chain) was sequenced during a study of blood T cell repertoires in COVID-19. Turning to the study itself: The samples span acute and convalescent COVID-19 from the United States, Italy and Spain. PBMCs, B-cell-depleted T cells, or T cells provided the cDNA or gDNA that made up the material.

Cohorts were determined from participant-reported clinical history. Using immunoSEQ multiplex PCR, the repertoire was profiled, and TCRdb retains in-frame clones only, with some absent. The data contain some 380,000 clones, approximately 85% of them singletons. Trimming left V 1 base short and J 6 bases short, with 9 bases between. Looked up from germline, CDR1 is SGDLS and CDR2 is YYNGEE. The CDR3 length is 13 residues. The TCR comes from a woman in her forties with acute COVID-19. Sample: PBMCs or T cells enriched from blood (not recorded which). The chain is built from TRBV9 and TRBJ2-3; D is unresolved. Here the CDR3 DNA reads TGTGCCAGCAGCGTATTAGTTGCGGATACGCAGTATTTT. This sequence encodes CASSVLVADTQYF.